A selection of T cell receptor beta chains follows, all from one sample in a study of PD-1 blockade in classical Hodgkin lymphoma. Sequenced by immunoSEQ multiplex PCR; TCRdb stores in-frame clones only, minus some. Of 90,000 to 100,000 clones in the sample, roughly 92% are singletons; the top ten hold about 2.8%. This specimen was peripheral blood mononuclear cells (PBMCs), taken at baseline. All receptors derive from a human donor with classical Hodgkin lymphoma. Both conserved end residues are part of each CDR3. Each record gives: V gene, clone size, D gene, J gene, CDR3 DNA, CDR3 protein. A D gene is named only where the DNA matches it firmly. For some rows the clone size is stated as once, few or many, or as a class when expanded; others skip it.

v_call: TRBV7-2
clone_size: .
d_call: TRBD2
j_call: TRBJ2-7
cdr3_nt: TGTGCCAGCAGCTTAGGAGTGGGACTAGCGGGTTACGAGCAGTACTTC
cdr3_aa: CASSLGVGLAGYEQYF

v_call: TRBV30
clone_size: .
d_call: .
j_call: TRBJ1-1
cdr3_nt: TGTGCCTACCGGAGGTGGGGCACTGAAGCTTTCTTT
cdr3_aa: CAYRRWGTEAFF

v_call: TRBV19
clone_size: .
d_call: TRBD1
j_call: TRBJ1-5
cdr3_nt: TGTGCCAGTAGTGCCCAAGACAGGGGAAATCAGCCCCAGCATTTT
cdr3_aa: CASSAQDRGNQPQHF

v_call: TRBV28
clone_size: .
d_call: .
j_call: TRBJ1-1
cdr3_nt: TGTGCCAGCAGTTTACCCTGGGCGACTGAAGCTTTCTTT
cdr3_aa: CASSLPWATEAFF

v_call: TRBV11-3
clone_size: .
d_call: TRBD1
j_call: TRBJ2-7
cdr3_nt: TGTGCCAGCAGCCCCTACAGGGGTGGAAAGCAGTACTTC
cdr3_aa: CASSPYRGGKQYF

v_call: TRBV7-2
clone_size: .
d_call: .
j_call: TRBJ2-2
cdr3_nt: TGTGCCAGCAGCCCTTTACTCAATGGCGGGGAGCTGTTTTTT
cdr3_aa: CASSPLLNGGELFF

v_call: TRBV7-2
clone_size: once
d_call: .
j_call: TRBJ1-2
cdr3_nt: TGTGCCAGCAGCGAACATGGGGACTATGGCTACACCTTC
cdr3_aa: CASSEHGDYGYTF

v_call: TRBV7-2
clone_size: .
d_call: TRBD1
j_call: TRBJ1-2
cdr3_nt: TGTGCCAGCAGCACCCGGGACAGTCATCGGGGCTACACCTTC
cdr3_aa: CASSTRDSHRGYTF

v_call: TRBV19
clone_size: few
d_call: TRBD1
j_call: TRBJ2-7
cdr3_nt: TGTGCCAGTAGCGACAGGGACAGGGTAGTCGAGCAGTACTTC
cdr3_aa: CASSDRDRVVEQYF

v_call: TRBV28
clone_size: .
d_call: .
j_call: TRBJ2-7
cdr3_nt: TGTGCCAGCGGGGGCGGGACTTACGAGGCCCTCGAGCAGTACTTC
cdr3_aa: CASGGGTYEALEQYF

v_call: TRBV6-6
clone_size: .
d_call: .
j_call: TRBJ1-2
cdr3_nt: TGTGCCAGCAGTTCGGGACCGTCGAATGGCTACACCTTC
cdr3_aa: CASSSGPSNGYTF

v_call: TRBV4-1
clone_size: few
d_call: TRBD1
j_call: TRBJ2-4
cdr3_nt: TGCGCCAGCAGCCAAACCGACAGGGAAAAGCGGTACTTC
cdr3_aa: CASSQTDREKRYF

v_call: TRBV2
clone_size: .
d_call: .
j_call: TRBJ2-5
cdr3_nt: TGTGCCAGCAGTGTTTACCCCCCCCTTTCGGAGACCCAGTACTTC
cdr3_aa: CASSVYPPLSETQYF

v_call: TRBV30
clone_size: .
d_call: .
j_call: TRBJ2-5
cdr3_nt: TGTGCCTGGAGTGTAGCGCCAGCGACCCAGTACTTC
cdr3_aa: CAWSVAPATQYF

v_call: TRBV28
clone_size: .
d_call: .
j_call: TRBJ2-7
cdr3_nt: TGTGCCAGCAGTTCGAGGGGCCTCCCCGACGGGGAGCAGTACTTC
cdr3_aa: CASSSRGLPDGEQYF

v_call: TRBV27
clone_size: .
d_call: TRBD1
j_call: TRBJ2-1
cdr3_nt: TGTGCCAGCAGTCCCGGGACAGCGTCCTTATACAATGAGCAGTTCTTC
cdr3_aa: CASSPGTASLYNEQFF

v_call: TRBV6-6
clone_size: .
d_call: .
j_call: TRBJ2-3
cdr3_nt: TGTGCCAGCAGCCCCCTCTCCCGGGACGCTGATACGCAGTATTTT
cdr3_aa: CASSPLSRDADTQYF

v_call: TRBV6-6
clone_size: .
d_call: .
j_call: TRBJ2-2
cdr3_nt: TGTGCCAGCCTGGGCAGAGCGGAACAAACCGGGGAGCTGTTTTTT
cdr3_aa: CASLGRAEQTGELFF

v_call: TRBV5-1
clone_size: few
d_call: .
j_call: TRBJ2-7
cdr3_nt: TGCGCCAGCGGAAACCGTTTAGGGACTTCTTTCTCCTACGAGCAGTACTTC
cdr3_aa: CASGNRLGTSFSYEQYF

v_call: TRBV9
clone_size: .
d_call: TRBD1
j_call: TRBJ1-5
cdr3_nt: TGTGCCAGCAGCGCACAGGGGGCGCCTAATCAGCCCCAGCATTTT
cdr3_aa: CASSAQGAPNQPQHF

v_call: TRBV27
clone_size: .
d_call: .
j_call: TRBJ2-5
cdr3_nt: TGTGCCAGCAGTTTTACCGGCGGGCTGGCCCCAGAGACCCAGTACTTC
cdr3_aa: CASSFTGGLAPETQYF

v_call: TRBV7-6
clone_size: .
d_call: .
j_call: TRBJ1-1
cdr3_nt: TGTGCCAGCAGCTTAGCCTTCCGCAGGGATGAAGCTTTCTTT
cdr3_aa: CASSLAFRRDEAFF

v_call: TRBV10-3
clone_size: .
d_call: TRBD1
j_call: TRBJ2-7
cdr3_nt: TGTGCCATCAGTGCACCCGGGACAGGGGCCTACGAGCAGTACTTC
cdr3_aa: CAISAPGTGAYEQYF

v_call: TRBV15
clone_size: .
d_call: TRBD1
j_call: TRBJ2-2
cdr3_nt: TGTGCCACCAGCAGTGACAGGGGGGATACCGGGGAGCTGTTTTTT
cdr3_aa: CATSSDRGDTGELFF

v_call: TRBV20-1
clone_size: .
d_call: .
j_call: TRBJ2-7
cdr3_nt: TGCAGTGCTAGACTAGCGGAGCAGTACTTC
cdr3_aa: CSARLAEQYF

v_call: TRBV6-4
clone_size: .
d_call: .
j_call: TRBJ1-1
cdr3_nt: TGTGCCAGCAGCGTCCTCCAGGGAAAGGAAGCTTTCTTT
cdr3_aa: CASSVLQGKEAFF

v_call: TRBV28
clone_size: .
d_call: .
j_call: TRBJ1-4
cdr3_nt: TGTGCCAGCAGCCACCCGCCGGGTAATGAAAAACTGTTTTTT
cdr3_aa: CASSHPPGNEKLFF

v_call: TRBV27
clone_size: .
d_call: .
j_call: TRBJ2-1
cdr3_nt: TGTGCCAGCAGTTTGGGTGGCGGTGAGCAGTTCTTC
cdr3_aa: CASSLGGGEQFF

v_call: TRBV7-8
clone_size: .
d_call: .
j_call: TRBJ2-5
cdr3_nt: TGTGCCAGCAGCTTAGACCGGTACGGGACCCAGTACTTC
cdr3_aa: CASSLDRYGTQYF

v_call: TRBV5-1
clone_size: .
d_call: TRBD1
j_call: TRBJ1-2
cdr3_nt: TGCGCCAGCAGCGGACAGGGATCGGGGGGCTACACCTTC
cdr3_aa: CASSGQGSGGYTF

v_call: TRBV6-5
clone_size: .
d_call: .
j_call: TRBJ2-2
cdr3_nt: TGTGCCAGTGCCGGGACACCGACCGGGGAGCTGTTTTTT
cdr3_aa: CASAGTPTGELFF

v_call: TRBV5-1
clone_size: .
d_call: .
j_call: TRBJ2-7
cdr3_nt: TGCGCCAGCAGCTCACAAGCGGACACGGGGGAGCAGTACTTC
cdr3_aa: CASSSQADTGEQYF

v_call: TRBV4-2
clone_size: few
d_call: .
j_call: TRBJ2-1
cdr3_nt: TGTGCCAGCAGCCAAGACGGCGGAGTCTACAATGAGCAGTTCTTC
cdr3_aa: CASSQDGGVYNEQFF

v_call: TRBV10-3
clone_size: .
d_call: .
j_call: TRBJ2-5
cdr3_nt: TGTGCCATCAGTGAGGTGGGGACGCCGGGGGAGACCCAGTACTTC
cdr3_aa: CAISEVGTPGETQYF

v_call: TRBV6-5
clone_size: .
d_call: .
j_call: TRBJ1-1
cdr3_nt: TGTGCCAGCAGCAGACTGAAGGGGGGGACTGAAGCTTTCTTT
cdr3_aa: CASSRLKGGTEAFF

v_call: TRBV28
clone_size: .
d_call: TRBD2
j_call: TRBJ2-1
cdr3_nt: TGTGCCAGCAGTTTACTAGCGGGGGTAAATGAGCAGTTCTTC
cdr3_aa: CASSLLAGVNEQFF

v_call: TRBV7-8
clone_size: .
d_call: TRBD1
j_call: TRBJ1-4
cdr3_nt: TGTGCCAGCAGCTTAGAGACAGGGACTAATGAAAAACTGTTTTTT
cdr3_aa: CASSLETGTNEKLFF

v_call: TRBV27
clone_size: .
d_call: .
j_call: TRBJ2-3
cdr3_nt: TGTGCCAGCAGTCCCTCCCCGCGGGCAGATACGCAGTATTTT
cdr3_aa: CASSPSPRADTQYF

v_call: TRBV2
clone_size: .
d_call: TRBD2
j_call: TRBJ2-7
cdr3_nt: TGTGCCACCGGGGGGGAATCCTACGAGCAGTACTTC
cdr3_aa: CATGGESYEQYF

v_call: TRBV6-5
clone_size: .
d_call: .
j_call: TRBJ2-7
cdr3_nt: TGTGCCAGCGGGCCAGGATCCTACGAGCAGTACTTC
cdr3_aa: CASGPGSYEQYF

v_call: TRBV11-3
clone_size: .
d_call: .
j_call: TRBJ2-2
cdr3_nt: TGTGCCAGCAGCTTAGAATGGGGCACCGGGGAGCTGTTTTTT
cdr3_aa: CASSLEWGTGELFF

v_call: TRBV13
clone_size: .
d_call: TRBD2
j_call: TRBJ2-7
cdr3_nt: TGTGCCAGCAGCAAATCGGGAGGGAATCGACATTTCACCTACGAGCAGTACTTC
cdr3_aa: CASSKSGGNRHFTYEQYF

v_call: TRBV18
clone_size: .
d_call: TRBD1
j_call: TRBJ2-7
cdr3_nt: TGTGCCAGCTCACCACCCCGGGACAGGGGCTACGAGCAGTACTTC
cdr3_aa: CASSPPRDRGYEQYF

v_call: TRBV11-2
clone_size: .
d_call: TRBD2
j_call: TRBJ2-3
cdr3_nt: TGTGCCAGCAGCTTATCCGGGAGGGCCACAGATACGCAGTATTTT
cdr3_aa: CASSLSGRATDTQYF